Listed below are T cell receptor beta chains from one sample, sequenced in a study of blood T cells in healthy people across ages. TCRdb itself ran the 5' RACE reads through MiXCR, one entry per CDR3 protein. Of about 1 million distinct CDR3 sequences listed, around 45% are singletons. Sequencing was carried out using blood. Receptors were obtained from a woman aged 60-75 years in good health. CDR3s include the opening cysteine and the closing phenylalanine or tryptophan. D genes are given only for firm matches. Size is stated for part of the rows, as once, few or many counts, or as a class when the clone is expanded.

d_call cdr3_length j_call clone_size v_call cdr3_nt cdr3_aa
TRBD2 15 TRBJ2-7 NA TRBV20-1 TGCAGTGCTAGAGATCAAGGGAGGGCCGGGAACGAGCAGTACTTC CSARDQGRAGNEQYF
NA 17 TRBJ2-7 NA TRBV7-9 TGTGCCAGCAGCTTATTTCCTTCCCCGGGACATTCCTACGAGCAGTACTTC CASSLFPSPGHSYEQYF
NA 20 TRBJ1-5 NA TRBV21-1 TGTGCCAGCAGCAAAGCCACCGGGTGGCGAATGGGGAATGGCAATCAGCCCCAGCATTTT CASSKATGWRMGNGNQPQHF
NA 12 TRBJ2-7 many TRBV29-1 TGCAGCGTTGGAGGAAGCTCCTACGAGCAGTACTTC CSVGGSSYEQYF
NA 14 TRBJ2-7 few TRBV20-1 TGCAGTGCTAGCTTGGGCCAGGGATTGAACGAGCAGTACTTC CSASLGQGLNEQYF
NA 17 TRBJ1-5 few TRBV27 TGTGCCAGCAGTTTATCGCGGGGTGGGGTCTCCAATCAGCCCCAGCATTTT CASSLSRGGVSNQPQHF
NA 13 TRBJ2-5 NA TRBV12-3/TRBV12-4 TGTGCCAGCAGCCCTACTAGAATCCATGAGCAGTACTTC CASSPTRIHEQYF
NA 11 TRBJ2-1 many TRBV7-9 TGTGCCAGCAGCTATAACAATGAGCAGTTCTTC CASSYNNEQFF
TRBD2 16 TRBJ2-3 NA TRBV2 TGTGCCAGCAAGCCCCTAGCGGGAGTGGGGACAGATACGCAGTATTTT CASKPLAGVGTDTQYF
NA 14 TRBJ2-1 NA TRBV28 TGTGCCAGCAGGTCCCCATGGCGGAACAATGAGCAGTTCTTC CASRSPWRNNEQFF
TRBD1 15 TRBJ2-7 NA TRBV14 TGTGCCAGCAGCCGAAGGACAGGCCCTTCCTACGAGCAGTACTTC CASSRRTGPSYEQYF
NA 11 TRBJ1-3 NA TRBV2 TGTGCCAAGGGCTCTGGAAACACCATATATTTT CAKGSGNTIYF
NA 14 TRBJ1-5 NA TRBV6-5 TGTGCCAGCAGTTATGGGGGTGACAATCAGCCCCAGCATTTT CASSYGGDNQPQHF
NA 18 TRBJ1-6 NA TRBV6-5 TGTGCCAGCAGTTACCGGATGCTCCGGAGCTCCTATAATTCACCCCTCCACTTT CASSYRMLRSSYNSPLHF
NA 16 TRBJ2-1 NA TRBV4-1 TGCACCAGCAGCCCCTATGCCGGATCTCCGGAAAATGAGCAGTTCTTC CTSSPYAGSPENEQFF
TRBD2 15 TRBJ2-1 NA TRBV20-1 TGCAGTGCTGGAGTTCCGGCGGGAGGCAAAAATGAGCAGTTCTTC CSAGVPAGGKNEQFF
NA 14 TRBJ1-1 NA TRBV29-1 TGCAGCGTTGCCGTGGAGCGGGCTAACACTGAAGCTTTCTTT CSVAVERANTEAFF
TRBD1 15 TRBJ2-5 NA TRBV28 TGTGCCAGCAGATTATCCAACAGGGGCCAAGAGACCCAGTACTTC CASRLSNRGQETQYF
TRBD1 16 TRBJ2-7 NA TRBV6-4 TGTGCCAGCAGTGACTCGCTGGGACAGGGGGCATACGAGCAGTACTTC CASSDSLGQGAYEQYF
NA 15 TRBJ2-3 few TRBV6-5 TGTGCCAGCAGTTACACAGGGTTGGGCACAGATACGCAGTATTTT CASSYTGLGTDTQYF
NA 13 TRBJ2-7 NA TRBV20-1 TGCAGTGCTTCCCAGACTGTTTCCTACGAGCAGTACTTC CSASQTVSYEQYF
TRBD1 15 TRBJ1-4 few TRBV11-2 TGTGCCAGCAGCGACAGGACAGGGAAGAATGAAAAACTGTTTTTT CASSDRTGKNEKLFF
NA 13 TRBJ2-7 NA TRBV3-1 TGTGCCAGCACGGACCAGAGCTCCTACGAGCAGTACTTC CASTDQSSYEQYF
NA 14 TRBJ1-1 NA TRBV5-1 TGCGCCAGCAGCTATGAGGCTATGAACACTGAAGCTTTCTTT CASSYEAMNTEAFF
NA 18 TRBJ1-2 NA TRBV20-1 TGCAGTGCTAGAGAGCCCCCCGGGACACCCACTACCAACTATGGCTACACCTTC CSAREPPGTPTTNYGYTF
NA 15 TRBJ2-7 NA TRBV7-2 TGTGCCAGCAGCCCCCAGGGGGGTCCTACGCGGGAGCAGTACTTC CASSPQGGPTREQYF
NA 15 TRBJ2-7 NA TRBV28 TGTGCCAGCACCGATCCCGGCCATAACCCGCTCGAGCAGTACTTC CASTDPGHNPLEQYF
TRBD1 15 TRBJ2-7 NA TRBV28 TGTGCCAGCAGTTTGGAGACAGGGGGCGCGGACGAGCAGTACTTC CASSLETGGADEQYF
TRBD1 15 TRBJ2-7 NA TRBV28 TGTGCCAGCAGCAACCGGTACAGGGGTCTATACGAGCAGTACTTC CASSNRYRGLYEQYF
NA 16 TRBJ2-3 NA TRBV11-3 TGTGCCAGCAGCTTAAGGGGTAGCGGACACACAGATACGCAGTATTTT CASSLRGSGHTDTQYF
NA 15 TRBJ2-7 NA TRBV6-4 TGTGCCAGCAGTGACGCTAGTCCCCGATACTACGAGCAGTACTTC CASSDASPRYYEQYF
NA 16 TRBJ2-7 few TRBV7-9 TGTGCCAGCAGCGTAACCGGGCTCCCCAACGACTACGAGCAGTACTTC CASSVTGLPNDYEQYF
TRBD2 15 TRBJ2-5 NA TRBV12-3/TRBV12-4 TGTGCCAGCAGCCCTCGGACTAGCGGGAGGTCCGGGCAGTACTTC CASSPRTSGRSGQYF
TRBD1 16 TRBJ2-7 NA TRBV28 TGTGCCAGCAGTTTTAATGGACAGGGGAAATTGGGCGAGCAGTACTTC CASSFNGQGKLGEQYF
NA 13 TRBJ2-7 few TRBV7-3 TGTGCCAGCAGCTTAAAAGCCGAAACCGAGCAGTACTTC CASSLKAETEQYF
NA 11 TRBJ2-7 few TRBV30 TGTGCCTGCGGACAGACCGACGAGCAGTACTTC CACGQTDEQYF
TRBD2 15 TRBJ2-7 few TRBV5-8 TGTGCCAGCAGCCTGGCCGGGGGGTATGGGGACGAGCAGTACTTC CASSLAGGYGDEQYF
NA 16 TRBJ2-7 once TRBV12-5 TGTGCTAGTGGTTTTGGACTTCAGATGAGCTCCTACGAGCAGTACTTC CASGFGLQMSSYEQYF
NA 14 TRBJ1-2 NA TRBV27 TGTGCCAGCAGTTTGGGGGGGCGTAGTGGTGGCTACACCTTC CASSLGGRSGGYTF
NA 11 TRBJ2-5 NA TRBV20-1 TGCAGTGGACAACTACAAGAGACCCAGTACTTC CSGQLQETQYF
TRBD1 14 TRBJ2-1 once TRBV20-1 TGCAGTGCTAGTTTGACAGGGGACATCAATGAGCAGTTCTTC CSASLTGDINEQFF
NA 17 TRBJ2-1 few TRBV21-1 TGTGCCAGCAGCCACGAGGGTCTAGCGGGAGGTCCGAATGAGCAGTTCTTC CASSHEGLAGGPNEQFF
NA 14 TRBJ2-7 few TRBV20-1 TGCAGTGCTAGAGATGTACTAGGCGGCCACGAGCAGTACTTC CSARDVLGGHEQYF
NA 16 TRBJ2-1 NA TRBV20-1 TGCAGTGCTAGAGATCCGAGCGGACCCACCTACAATGAGCAGTTCTTC CSARDPSGPTYNEQFF
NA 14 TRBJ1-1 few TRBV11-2 TGTGCCAGCAGTCATGGGACGATTAACACTGAAGCTTTCTTT CASSHGTINTEAFF
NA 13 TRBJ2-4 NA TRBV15 TGTGCCACCAGCCGAGGGACGGCGAACATTCAGTACTTC CATSRGTANIQYF
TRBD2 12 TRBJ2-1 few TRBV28 TGTGCCAGCAGTCCTAGCGGGTTGAAGCAGTTCTTC CASSPSGLKQFF
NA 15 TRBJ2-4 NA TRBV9 TGTGCCAGCAGCGTAGAAGGGCAGGGGAGAAACATTCAGTACTTC CASSVEGQGRNIQYF
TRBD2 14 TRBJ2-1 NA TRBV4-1 TGCGCCAGCAGCCAGTTGGGGGGCGGGGGGGGCAAGTTCTTC CASSQLGGGGGKFF
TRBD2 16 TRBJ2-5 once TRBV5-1 TGCGCCAGCAGCTTAATCCTAGCGGGGTCGCAAGAGACCCAGTACTTC CASSLILAGSQETQYF
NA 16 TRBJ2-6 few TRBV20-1 TGCAGTGCTAGAGATCTATGGGGCGGTGGGGCCAACGTCCTGACTTTC CSARDLWGGGANVLTF
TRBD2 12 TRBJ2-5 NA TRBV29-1 TGCAGCGGGAGAGCGGGGGAGGAGACCCAGTACTTC CSGRAGEETQYF
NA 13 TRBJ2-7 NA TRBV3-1 TGTGCCAGCAGCCAACTAGGGAGCTACGAGCAGTACTTC CASSQLGSYEQYF
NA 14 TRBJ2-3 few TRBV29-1 TGCAGCGTTGAACCAACGGGGTCGAGAGATACGCAGTATTTT CSVEPTGSRDTQYF
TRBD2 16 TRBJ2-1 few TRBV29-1 TGCAGCGTTGAAGTCCCCCTAGCGGATTCCTACAATGAGCAGTTCTTC CSVEVPLADSYNEQFF
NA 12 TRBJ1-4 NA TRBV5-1 TGCGCCAGCAGCTTAGGCGGTGGAAAACTGTTTTTT CASSLGGGKLFF
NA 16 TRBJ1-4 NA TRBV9 TGTGCCAGCAGCGGAGGGAAGGACCGGTTTAACGAAAAACTGTTTTTT CASSGGKDRFNEKLFF
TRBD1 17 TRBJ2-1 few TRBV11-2 TGTGCCAGCAGCTCCACACAGGGGGCCTTACTATACAATGAGCAGTTCTTC CASSSTQGALLYNEQFF
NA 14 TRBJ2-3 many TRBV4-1 TGCGCCAGCAGCCCGGGGCACCTCACAGATACGCAGTATTTT CASSPGHLTDTQYF